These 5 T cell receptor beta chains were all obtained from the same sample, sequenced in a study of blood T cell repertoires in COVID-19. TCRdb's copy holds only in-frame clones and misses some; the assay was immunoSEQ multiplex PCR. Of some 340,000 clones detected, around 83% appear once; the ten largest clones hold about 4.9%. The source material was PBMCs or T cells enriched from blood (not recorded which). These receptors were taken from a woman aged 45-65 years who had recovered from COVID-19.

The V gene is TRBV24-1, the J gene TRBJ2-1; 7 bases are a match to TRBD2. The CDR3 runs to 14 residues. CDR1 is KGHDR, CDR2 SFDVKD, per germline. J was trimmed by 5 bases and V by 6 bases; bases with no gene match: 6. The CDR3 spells CATSSASGNNEQFF. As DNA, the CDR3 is TGTGCCACCAGTTCCGCTAGCGGAAACAATGAGCAGTTCTTC.

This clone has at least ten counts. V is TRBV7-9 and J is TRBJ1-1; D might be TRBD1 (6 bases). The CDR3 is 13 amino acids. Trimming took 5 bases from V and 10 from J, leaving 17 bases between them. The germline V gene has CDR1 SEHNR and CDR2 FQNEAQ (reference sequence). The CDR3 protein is CASSTNREAVAFF. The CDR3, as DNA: TGTGCCAGCAGCACCAACAGGGAAGCTGTAGCTTTCTTT.

The CDR3 nucleotides are TGTGCCAGCAGCTCGACAGGGGTTGGAGCAGATACGCAGTATTTT. This codes for CASSSTGVGADTQYF. The chain uses TRBV7-6 and TRBJ2-3, with 8 bases fitting TRBD1. CDR1 is SGHVS, CDR2 FNYEAQ, per germline. J lost 4 bases, V lost 4 bases, and 7 bases had no gene match. This CDR3 is 15 amino acids long.

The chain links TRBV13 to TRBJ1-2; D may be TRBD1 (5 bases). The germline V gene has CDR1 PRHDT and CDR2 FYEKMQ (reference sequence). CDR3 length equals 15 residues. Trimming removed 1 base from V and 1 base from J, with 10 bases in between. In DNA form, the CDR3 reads TGTGCCAGCAGCTTAGTAGCCCAGGGTAACTATGGCTACACCTTC. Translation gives CASSLVAQGNYGYTF.

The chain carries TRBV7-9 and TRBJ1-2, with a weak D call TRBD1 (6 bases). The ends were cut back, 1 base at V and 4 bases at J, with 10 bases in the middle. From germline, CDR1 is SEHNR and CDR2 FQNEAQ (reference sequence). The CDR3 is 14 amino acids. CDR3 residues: CASSLGVGGYGYTF. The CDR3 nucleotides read TGTGCCAGCAGCTTAGGAGTAGGGGGCTATGGCTACACCTTC.